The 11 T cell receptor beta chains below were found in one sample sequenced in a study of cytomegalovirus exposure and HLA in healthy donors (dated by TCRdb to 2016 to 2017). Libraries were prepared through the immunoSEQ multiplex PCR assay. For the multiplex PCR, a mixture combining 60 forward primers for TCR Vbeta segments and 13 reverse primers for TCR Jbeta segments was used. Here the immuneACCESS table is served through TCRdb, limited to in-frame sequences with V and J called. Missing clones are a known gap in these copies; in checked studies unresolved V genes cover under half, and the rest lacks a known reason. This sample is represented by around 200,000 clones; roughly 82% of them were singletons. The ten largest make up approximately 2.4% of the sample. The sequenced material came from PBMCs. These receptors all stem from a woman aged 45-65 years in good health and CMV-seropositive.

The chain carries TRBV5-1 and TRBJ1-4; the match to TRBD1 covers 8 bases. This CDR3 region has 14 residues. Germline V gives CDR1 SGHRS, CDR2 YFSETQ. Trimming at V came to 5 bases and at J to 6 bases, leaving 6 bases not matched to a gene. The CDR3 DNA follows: TGCGCCAGCAGACTGACAGGGGCGGATGAAAAACTGTTTTTT. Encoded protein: CASRLTGADEKLFF.

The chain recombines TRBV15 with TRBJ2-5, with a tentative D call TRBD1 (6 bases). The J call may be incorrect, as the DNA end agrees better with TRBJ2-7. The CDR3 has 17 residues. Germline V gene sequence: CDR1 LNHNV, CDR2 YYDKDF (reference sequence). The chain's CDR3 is CATSRFRGGFDPYEQYF. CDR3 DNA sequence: TGTGCCACCAGCAGATTTCGAGGGGGATTCGATCCCTACGAGCAGTACTTC.

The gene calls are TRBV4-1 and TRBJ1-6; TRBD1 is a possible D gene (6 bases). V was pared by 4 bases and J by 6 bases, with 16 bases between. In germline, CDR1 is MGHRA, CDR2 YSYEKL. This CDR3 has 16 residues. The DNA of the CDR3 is TGCGCCAGCAGCCCTACACGAGGGGGGGGTAATTCACCCCTCCACTTT. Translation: CASSPTRGGGNSPLHF.

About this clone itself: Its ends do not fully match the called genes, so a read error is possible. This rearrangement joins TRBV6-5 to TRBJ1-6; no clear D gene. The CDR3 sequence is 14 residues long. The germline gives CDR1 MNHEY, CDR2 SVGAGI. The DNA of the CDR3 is TGTGCCAGCAGGAGGGAGGGAAGTAATCCACCCCTCCACTTT. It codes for CASRREGSNPPLHF.

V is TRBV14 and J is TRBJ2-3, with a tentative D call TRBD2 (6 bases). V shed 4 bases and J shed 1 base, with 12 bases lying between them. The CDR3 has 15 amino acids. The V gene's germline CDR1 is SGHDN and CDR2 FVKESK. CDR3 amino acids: CASSLRQRGTDTQYF. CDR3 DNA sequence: TGTGCCAGCAGCCTAAGACAGCGGGGCACAGATACGCAGTATTTT.

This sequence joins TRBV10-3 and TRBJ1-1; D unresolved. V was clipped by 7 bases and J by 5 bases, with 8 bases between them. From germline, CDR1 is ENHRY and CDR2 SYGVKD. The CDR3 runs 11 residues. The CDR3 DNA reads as TGTGCCATCATGACCGGGACTGAAGCTTTCTTT. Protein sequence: CAIMTGTEAFF.

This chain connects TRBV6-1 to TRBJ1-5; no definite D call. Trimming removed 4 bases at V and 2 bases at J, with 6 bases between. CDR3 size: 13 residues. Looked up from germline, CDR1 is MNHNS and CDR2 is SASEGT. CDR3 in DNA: TGTGCCAGCAGTGGGGAGGGCAATCAGCCCCAGCATTTT. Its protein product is CASSGEGNQPQHF.

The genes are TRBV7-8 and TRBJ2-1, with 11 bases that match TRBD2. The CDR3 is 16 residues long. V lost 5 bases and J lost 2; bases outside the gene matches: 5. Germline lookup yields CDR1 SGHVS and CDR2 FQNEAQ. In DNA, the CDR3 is TGTGCCAGCAGCCCCGGGACTAGCGGACCCTACAATGAGCAGTTCTTC. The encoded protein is CASSPGTSGPYNEQFF. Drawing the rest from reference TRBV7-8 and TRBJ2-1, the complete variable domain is GAGVSQSPRYKVAKRGQDVALRCDPISGHVSLFWYQQALGQGPEFLTYFQNEAQLDKSGLPSDRFFAERPEGSVSTLKIQRTQQEDSAVYLCASSPGTSGPYNEQFFGPGTRLTVL.

The DNA for the CDR3 is TGTGCCTCGGGGGGGAACTATGGCTACACCTTC. Its protein product is CASGGNYGYTF. The chain recombines TRBV7-2 with TRBJ1-2, with a tentative D call TRBD1 (5 bases). CDR1 SGHTA and CDR2 FQGNSA come from the germline V gene. The CDR3 is 11 amino acids. The ends were cut back, 11 bases at V and 2 bases at J, with 9 bases in the middle.

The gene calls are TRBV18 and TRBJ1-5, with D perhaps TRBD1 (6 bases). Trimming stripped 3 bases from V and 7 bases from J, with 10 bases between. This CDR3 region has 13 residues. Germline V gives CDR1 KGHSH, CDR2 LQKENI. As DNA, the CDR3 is TGTGCCAGCTCACCGAAGGGGGAGCAGCCCCAGCATTTT. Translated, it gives CASSPKGEQPQHF.

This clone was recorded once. The CDR3 loop reads CASSLPTELTDTQYF. The CDR3 coding sequence is TGTGCCAGCAGTTTACCGACAGAACTCACAGATACGCAGTATTTT. V is TRBV28 and J is TRBJ2-3, with D perhaps TRBD1 (5 bases). Germline V CDR1 and CDR2: MDHEN, SYDVKM. Trimming stripped 2 bases from V and 2 bases from J, with 11 bases between. The CDR3 covers 15 residues.